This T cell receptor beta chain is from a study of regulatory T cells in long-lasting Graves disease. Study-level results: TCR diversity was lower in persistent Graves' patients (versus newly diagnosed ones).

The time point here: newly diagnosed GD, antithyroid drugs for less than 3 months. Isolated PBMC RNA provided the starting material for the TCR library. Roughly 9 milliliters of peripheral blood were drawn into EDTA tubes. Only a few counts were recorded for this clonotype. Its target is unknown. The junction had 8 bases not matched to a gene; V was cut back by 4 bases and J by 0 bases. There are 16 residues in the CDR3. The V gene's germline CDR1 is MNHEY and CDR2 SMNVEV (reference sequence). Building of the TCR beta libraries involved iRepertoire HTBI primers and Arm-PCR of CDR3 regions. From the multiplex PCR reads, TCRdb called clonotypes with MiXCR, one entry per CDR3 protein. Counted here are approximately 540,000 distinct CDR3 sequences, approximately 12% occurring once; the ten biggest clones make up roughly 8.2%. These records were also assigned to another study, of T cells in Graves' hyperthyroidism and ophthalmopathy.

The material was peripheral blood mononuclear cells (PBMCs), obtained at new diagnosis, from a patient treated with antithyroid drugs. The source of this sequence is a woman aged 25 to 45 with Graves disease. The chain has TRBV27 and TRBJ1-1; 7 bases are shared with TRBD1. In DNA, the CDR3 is TGTGCCAGCAGTTGGGCCAGGGGGGGTATGAACACTGAAGCTTTCTTT. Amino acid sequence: CASSWARGGMNTEAFF.